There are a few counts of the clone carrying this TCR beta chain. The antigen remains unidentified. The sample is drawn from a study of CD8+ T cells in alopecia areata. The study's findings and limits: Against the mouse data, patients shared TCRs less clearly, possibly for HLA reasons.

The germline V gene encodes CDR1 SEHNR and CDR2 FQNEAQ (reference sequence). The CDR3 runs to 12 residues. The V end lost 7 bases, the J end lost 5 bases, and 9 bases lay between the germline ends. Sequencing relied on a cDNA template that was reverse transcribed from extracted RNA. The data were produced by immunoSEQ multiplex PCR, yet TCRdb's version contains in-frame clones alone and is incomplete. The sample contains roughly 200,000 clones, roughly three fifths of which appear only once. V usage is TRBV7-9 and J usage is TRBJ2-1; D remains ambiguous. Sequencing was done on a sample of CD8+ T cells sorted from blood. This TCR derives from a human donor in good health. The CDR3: CASIPDDNEQFF. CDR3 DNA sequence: TGTGCCAGCATTCCAGACGACAATGAGCAGTTCTTC.